The next 10 T cell receptor beta chains were all read from a single sample in a study of blood T cell repertoires in COVID-19. TCRdb's table, derived via immunoSEQ multiplex PCR, lists solely in-frame clones and lacks some. The table lists 200,000 to 300,000 clones, roughly 80% of them singletons, with roughly 3.4% in the top ten. The sample taken for sequencing was peripheral blood. These receptors were obtained from a woman aged 18-29 years with acute or convalescent COVID-19.

Written as DNA, the CDR3 is TGTGCCAGCAGTTTAGACAGACAGCACGGAGAGACCCAGTACTTC. It translates to CASSLDRQHGETQYF. This sequence joins TRBV6-2 or TRBV6-3 and TRBJ2-5, with a tentative D call TRBD1 (5 bases). The CDR3 runs to 15 residues. V was cut by 4 bases and J by 4 bases, with 16 bases left in between. The germline V gene encodes CDR1 MNHEY and CDR2 SVGEGT.

This chain uses TRBV3-1 (or the pseudogene TRBV3-2) with TRBJ2-3, with D possibly TRBD2 on 6 matching bases. The CDR3 length is 16 residues. Trimming removed 2 bases from V and 4 bases from J, with 16 bases in between. Per the germline V gene, CDR1 is LGHDT and CDR2 is YNNKEL (reference sequence). CDR3 DNA: TGTGCCAGCAGCCAATGGACGGGAGCGGGCGCAGATACGCAGTATTTT. Amino acid sequence: CASSQWTGAGADTQYF.

This clone was seen a single time. The V call is TRBV15, the J call TRBJ2-2, with D tentatively TRBD2 (6 bases). V was shortened by 0 bases and J by 7 bases, with 12 bases between the two germline ends. The CDR3 spans 15 residues. From germline, CDR1 is LNHNV and CDR2 YYDKDF (reference sequence). CDR3 region: CATSREGGSGGELFF. The CDR3 DNA sequence: TGTGCCACCAGCAGAGAGGGAGGTAGCGGCGGGGAGCTGTTTTTT.

This chain links TRBV4-3 with TRBJ2-7; TRBD2 matches at 8 bases. With V trimmed by 1 base and J by 0 bases, 8 bases remained unmatched. The CDR3 contains 17 residues. Per germline, CDR1 LGHNA and CDR2 YSLEER. The CDR3 coding sequence is TGCGCCAGCAGCCAAGTCCTTAGCGGGAAAAGCTCCTACGAGCAGTACTTC. Translating gives CASSQVLSGKSSYEQYF.

This clone came up once. In nucleotides, the CDR3 is TGTGCCAGCAGTATTGACCCCCGGGCCTACGAGCAGTACTTC. Its protein product is CASSIDPRAYEQYF. The rearrangement links TRBV6-5 to TRBJ2-7; no reliable D call. This CDR3 has 14 residues. Germline V CDR1 and CDR2: MNHEY, SVGAGI. Trimming removed 5 bases from V and 2 bases from J, with 13 bases in between.

The genes are TRBV28 and TRBJ1-5; the D gene is possibly TRBD1 (5 bases). The CDR3 contains 15 residues. Germline V gene sequence: CDR1 MDHEN, CDR2 SYDVKM. Trimming stripped 6 bases from V and 5 bases from J, with 17 bases between. In nucleotides, the CDR3 is TGTGCCAGCAGAACAGGTTTCTTGGGTGATCAGCCCCAGCATTTT. This translates into CASRTGFLGDQPQHF.

The chain couples TRBV3-1 (or the pseudogene TRBV3-2) to TRBJ2-1; D gene ambiguous. The CDR3 is made up of 12 amino acids. Germline V lookup: CDR1 LGHDT, CDR2 YNNKEL (reference sequence). V lost 5 bases to trimming and J lost 6 bases, with 8 bases between them. The CDR3 coding sequence is TGTGCCAGCAGCGTTACCAGCAATGAGCAGTTCTTC. This sequence encodes CASSVTSNEQFF.

The chain couples TRBV28 to TRBJ1-2, with 8 bases aligning to TRBD1. CDR3 length: 14 residues. Germline V lookup: CDR1 MDHEN, CDR2 SYDVKM. V was pared by 3 bases and J by 6 bases, with 6 bases of the junction left unmatched. CDR3 residues: CASSLSQGANGYTF. In nucleotides, the CDR3 is TGTGCCAGCAGTTTGTCCCAGGGGGCCAATGGCTACACCTTC.

The chain has TRBV5-1 and TRBJ2-3; 9 bases are shared with TRBD1. The CDR3 is 17 amino acids. The V gene end was trimmed by 0 bases and the J gene end by 6 bases; junction bases not matched to a gene: 11. Germline V gives CDR1 SGHRS, CDR2 YFSETQ. The CDR3: CASSLARTGDFEDTQYF. CDR3 sequence (DNA): TGCGCCAGCAGCTTGGCCAGGACAGGGGATTTTGAGGATACGCAGTATTTT.

This chain links TRBV24-1 with TRBJ2-3; tentatively, D is TRBD2 (6 bases). CDR3 length equals 13 residues. V lost 5 bases, J lost 3 bases, and 8 bases lay in between. Germline V gene lookup returns CDR1 KGHDR and CDR2 SFDVKD. The CDR3 DNA reads TGTGCCACCAGTGGGACTAAGACAGATACGCAGTATTTT. It translates to CATSGTKTDTQYF.